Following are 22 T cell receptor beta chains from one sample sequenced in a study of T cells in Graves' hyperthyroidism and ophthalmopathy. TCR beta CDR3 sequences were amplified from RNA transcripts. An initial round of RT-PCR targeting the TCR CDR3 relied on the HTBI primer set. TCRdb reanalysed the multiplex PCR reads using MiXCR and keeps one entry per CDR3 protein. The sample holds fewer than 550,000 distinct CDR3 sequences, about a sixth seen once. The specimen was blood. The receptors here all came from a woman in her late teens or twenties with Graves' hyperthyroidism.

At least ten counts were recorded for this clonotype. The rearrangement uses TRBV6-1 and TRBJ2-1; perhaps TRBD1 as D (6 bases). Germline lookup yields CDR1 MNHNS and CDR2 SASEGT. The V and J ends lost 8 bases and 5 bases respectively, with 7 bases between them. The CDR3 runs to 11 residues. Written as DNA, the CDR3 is TGTGCCAGCCGGGACAACAATGAGCAGTTCTTC. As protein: CASRDNNEQFF.

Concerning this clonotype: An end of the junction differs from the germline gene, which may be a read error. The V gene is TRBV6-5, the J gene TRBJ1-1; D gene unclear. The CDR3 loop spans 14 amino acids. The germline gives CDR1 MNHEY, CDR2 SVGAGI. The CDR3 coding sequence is TGTGCCAACAGTTGGACTAGACAGAACACTGAAGCTTTCTTT. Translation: CANSWTRQNTEAFF.

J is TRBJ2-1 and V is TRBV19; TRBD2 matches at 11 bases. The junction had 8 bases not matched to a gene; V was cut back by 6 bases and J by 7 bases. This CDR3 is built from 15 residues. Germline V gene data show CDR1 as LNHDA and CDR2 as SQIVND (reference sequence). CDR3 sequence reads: CASSLLAGGFNEQFF. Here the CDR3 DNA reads TGTGCCAGTAGCCTTCTAGCGGGGGGATTTAATGAGCAGTTCTTC.

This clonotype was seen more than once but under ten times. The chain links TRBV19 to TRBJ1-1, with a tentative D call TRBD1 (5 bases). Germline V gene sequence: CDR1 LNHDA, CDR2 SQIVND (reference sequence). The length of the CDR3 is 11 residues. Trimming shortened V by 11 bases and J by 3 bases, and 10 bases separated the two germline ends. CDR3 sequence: CASGLYTEAFF. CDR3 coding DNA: TGTGCCTCAGGGCTTTACACTGAAGCTTTCTTT.

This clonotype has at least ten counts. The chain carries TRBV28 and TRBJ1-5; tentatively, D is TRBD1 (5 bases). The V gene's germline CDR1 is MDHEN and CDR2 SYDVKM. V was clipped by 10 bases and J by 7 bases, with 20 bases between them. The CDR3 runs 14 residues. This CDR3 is CATGGRGGDQPQHF. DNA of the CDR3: TGTGCCACCGGAGGTAGAGGTGGGGACCAGCCCCAGCATTTT.

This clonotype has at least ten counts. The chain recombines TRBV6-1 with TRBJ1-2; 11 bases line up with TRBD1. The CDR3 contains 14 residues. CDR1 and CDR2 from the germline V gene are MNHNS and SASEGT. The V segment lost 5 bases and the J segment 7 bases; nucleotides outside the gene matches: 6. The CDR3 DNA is TGTGCCAGCAGTCCGATGGACAGGGGGCCTGGCTACACCTTC. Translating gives CASSPMDRGPGYTF.

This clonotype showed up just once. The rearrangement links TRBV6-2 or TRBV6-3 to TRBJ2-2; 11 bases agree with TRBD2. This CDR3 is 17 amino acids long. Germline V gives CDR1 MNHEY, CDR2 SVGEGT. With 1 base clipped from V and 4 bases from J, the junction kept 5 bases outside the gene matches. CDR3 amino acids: CASSYWVTSGVTGELFF. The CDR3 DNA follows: TGTGCCAGCAGTTACTGGGTGACTAGCGGGGTCACCGGGGAGCTGTTTTTT.

The CDR3 coding sequence is TGCGCCAGCAGCCAGGGGACAGGGGGATTCATGAACACTGAAGCTTTCTTT. It yields the protein CASSQGTGGFMNTEAFF. The gene calls are TRBV4-1 and TRBJ1-1, with 11 positions matching TRBD1. V was pared by 3 bases and J by 0 bases, with 6 bases of the junction left unmatched. The germline V gene encodes CDR1 MGHRA and CDR2 YSYEKL. The CDR3 spans 17 residues.

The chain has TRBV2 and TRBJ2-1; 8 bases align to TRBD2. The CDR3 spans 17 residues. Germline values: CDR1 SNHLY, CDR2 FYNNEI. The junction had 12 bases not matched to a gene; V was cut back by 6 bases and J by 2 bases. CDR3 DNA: TGTGCCAGCAGAAACCCTCCCATAGCGGGGCCCTACAATGAGCAGTTCTTC. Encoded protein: CASRNPPIAGPYNEQFF.

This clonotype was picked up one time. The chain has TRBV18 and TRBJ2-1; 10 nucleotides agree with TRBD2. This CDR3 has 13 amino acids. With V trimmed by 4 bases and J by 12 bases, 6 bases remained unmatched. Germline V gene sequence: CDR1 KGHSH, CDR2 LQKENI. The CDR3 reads CASSLGTSERQFF. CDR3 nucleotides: TGTGCCAGCTCACTAGGGACTAGCGAGAGGCAGTTCTTC.

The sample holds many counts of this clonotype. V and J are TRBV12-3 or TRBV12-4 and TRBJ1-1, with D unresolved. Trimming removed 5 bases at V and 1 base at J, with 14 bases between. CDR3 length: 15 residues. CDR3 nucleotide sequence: TGTGCCAGCAGTAAGGATAAAGGGAGGAACACTGAAGCTTTCTTT. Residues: CASSKDKGRNTEAFF.

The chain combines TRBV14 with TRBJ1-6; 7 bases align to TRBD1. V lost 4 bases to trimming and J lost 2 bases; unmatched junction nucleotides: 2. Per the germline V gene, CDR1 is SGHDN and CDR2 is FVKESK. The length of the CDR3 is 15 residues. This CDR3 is CASSPGGTYNSPLHF. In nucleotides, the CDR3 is TGTGCCAGCAGCCCAGGGGGGACCTATAATTCACCCCTCCACTTT. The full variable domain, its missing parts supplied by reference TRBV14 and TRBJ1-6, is EAGVTQFPSHSVIEKGQTVTLRCDPISGHDNLYWYRRVMGKEIKFLLHFVKESKQDESGMPNNRFLAERTGGTYSTLKVQPAELEDSGVYFCASSPGGTYNSPLHFGNGTRLTVT.

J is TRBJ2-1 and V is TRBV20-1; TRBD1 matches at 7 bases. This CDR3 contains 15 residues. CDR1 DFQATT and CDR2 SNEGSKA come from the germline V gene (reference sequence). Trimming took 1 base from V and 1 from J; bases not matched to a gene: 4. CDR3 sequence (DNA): TGCAGTGCTAGAGTCGGCAGGGGGTCCTACAATGAGCAGTTCTTC. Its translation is CSARVGRGSYNEQFF.

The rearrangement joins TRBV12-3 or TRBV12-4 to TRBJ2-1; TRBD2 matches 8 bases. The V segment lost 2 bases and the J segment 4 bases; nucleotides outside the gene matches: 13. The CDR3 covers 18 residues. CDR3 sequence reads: CASSLSSGGGGKYNEQFF. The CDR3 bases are TGTGCCAGCAGTTTATCCAGCGGGGGAGGGGGGAAATACAATGAGCAGTTCTTC.

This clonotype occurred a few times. In DNA form, the CDR3 reads TGTGCCAGCAGTTTCACAGGGACCTATGGCTACACCTTC. Residues: CASSFTGTYGYTF. V gene TRBV12-3 or TRBV12-4 combines with J gene TRBJ1-2, with TRBD1 as a possible D gene (6 bases). The length of the CDR3 is 13 residues. Trimming took off 3 bases at V and 4 bases at J, with 9 bases between the two ends.

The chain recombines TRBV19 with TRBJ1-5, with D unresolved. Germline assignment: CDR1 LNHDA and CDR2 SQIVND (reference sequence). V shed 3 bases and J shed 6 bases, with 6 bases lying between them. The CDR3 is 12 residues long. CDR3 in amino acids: CASSMVGQPQHF. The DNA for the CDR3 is TGTGCCAGTAGTATGGTGGGTCAGCCCCAGCATTTT.

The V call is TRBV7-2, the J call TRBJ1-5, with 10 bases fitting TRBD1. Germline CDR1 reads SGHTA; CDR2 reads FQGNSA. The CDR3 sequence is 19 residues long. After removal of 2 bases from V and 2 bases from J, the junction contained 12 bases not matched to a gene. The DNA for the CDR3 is TGTGCCAGCAGCTTATATGAGGGGGTCGGGACAGGGGGCAATCAGCCCCAGCATTTT. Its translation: CASSLYEGVGTGGNQPQHF.

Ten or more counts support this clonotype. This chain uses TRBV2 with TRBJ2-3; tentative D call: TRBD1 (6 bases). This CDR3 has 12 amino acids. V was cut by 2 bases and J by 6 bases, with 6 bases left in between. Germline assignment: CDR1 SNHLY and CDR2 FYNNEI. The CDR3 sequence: CASSEQGDTQYF. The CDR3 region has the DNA TGTGCCAGCAGTGAACAGGGGGATACGCAGTATTTT. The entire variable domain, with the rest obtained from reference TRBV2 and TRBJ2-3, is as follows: EPEVTQTPSHQVTQMGQEVILRCVPISNHLYFYWYRQILGQKVEFLVSFYNNEISEKSEIFDDQFSVERPDGSNFTLKIRSTKLEDSAMYFCASSEQGDTQYFGPGTRLTVL.

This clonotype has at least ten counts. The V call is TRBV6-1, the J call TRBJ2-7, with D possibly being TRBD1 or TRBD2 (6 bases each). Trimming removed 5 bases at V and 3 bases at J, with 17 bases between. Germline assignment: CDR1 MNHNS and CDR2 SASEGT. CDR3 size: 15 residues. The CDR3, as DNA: TGTGCCAGCAGTAAAGGGGGGACGGGAATCTACGAGCAGTACTTC. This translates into CASSKGGTGIYEQYF.

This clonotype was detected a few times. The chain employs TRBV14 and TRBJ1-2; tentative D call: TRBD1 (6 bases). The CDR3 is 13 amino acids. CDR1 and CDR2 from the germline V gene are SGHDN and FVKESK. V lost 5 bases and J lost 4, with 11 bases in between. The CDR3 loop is CASSMGGGYGYTF. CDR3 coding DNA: TGTGCCAGCAGCATGGGAGGGGGCTATGGCTACACCTTC.

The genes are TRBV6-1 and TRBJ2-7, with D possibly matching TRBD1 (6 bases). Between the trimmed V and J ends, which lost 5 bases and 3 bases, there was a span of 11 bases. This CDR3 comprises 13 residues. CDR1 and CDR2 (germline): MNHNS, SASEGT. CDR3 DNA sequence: TGTGCCAGCAGTACCGCGACAGGCTACGAGCAGTACTTC. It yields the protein CASSTATGYEQYF.

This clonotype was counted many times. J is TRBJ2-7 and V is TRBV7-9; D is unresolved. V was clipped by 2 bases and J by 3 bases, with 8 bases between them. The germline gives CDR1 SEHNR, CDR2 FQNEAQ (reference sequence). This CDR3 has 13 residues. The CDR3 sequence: CASSLYMGYEQYF. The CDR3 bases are TGTGCCAGCAGCTTATACATGGGCTACGAGCAGTACTTC.